This TCR beta chain was documented in a study of Ad26.COV2.S vaccination and SARS-CoV-2 variants. On the study more broadly: Ad26.COV2.S given intramuscularly, once or twice 56 days apart.

Treatment indicated: approximately 18 received Ad26.COV2.S at low or high dose, single or two shots; five or six received placebo; per-sample allocation not given. The samples date from day 63 after the first vaccine or placebo injection. Whoever gave the sample was an adult aged 18-55 years in Boston. The CDR3 length is 16 residues. Germline lookup yields CDR1 LNHDA and CDR2 SQIVND (reference sequence). J lost 0 bases, V lost 6 bases, and 8 bases had no gene match. TCRdb's table, derived via immunoSEQ multiplex PCR, lists solely in-frame clones and lacks some. The sample lists hundreds of thousands of clones; roughly 90% were seen once.

The sequencing used peripheral blood, collected in a trial of Ad26.COV2.S vaccine versus placebo. This sequence was found in a person aged 18-60 years who received the Ad26.COV2.S COVID-19 vaccine or a placebo. The chain is built from TRBV19 and TRBJ2-3, with 8 bases identical to TRBD2. The CDR3 reads CASSREGRVSTDTQYF. CDR3 in DNA: TGTGCCAGTAGCCGGGAGGGCCGAGTAAGCACAGATACGCAGTATTTT.